The entry below gives a single TCR beta chain sequence along with its context. Its antigen is as yet unknown. Samples of blood were obtained at baseline, on cycle 4 day 1, and on cycle 7 day 1. These data originate in a study of OX40 agonist ivuxolimab in advanced cancers. The overall study: Patients took ivuxolimab, an agonistic anti-OX40 (CD134) antibody. Patients were dosed intravenously with ivuxolimab at 0.01 to 10 mg/kg every 2 weeks.

The assay was immunoSEQ multiplex PCR, and TCRdb's table has in-frame clones only and misses some. The sample holds under 70,000 clones, around nine tenths seen once. Whole-study findings and limits: Doses of 0.1 to 3.0 mg/kg were accompanied by clonal expansion of CD4+ and CD8+ blood T cells by week 6.

This TCR derives from an adult with an advanced solid tumor such as melanoma, head and neck, liver or kidney cancer. This specimen consisted of CD4+ or CD8+ T cells sorted from blood, obtained in a trial of the OX40 agonist ivuxolimab.

CDR3 amino acids: CASSIQGTGAREQYF. CDR3 bases: TGTGCCAGTAGTATCCAAGGGACAGGGGCTCGGGAGCAGTACTTC. The rearrangement links TRBV19 to TRBJ2-7; TRBD1 matches at 10 bases. The CDR3 loop spans 15 amino acids. Germline V lookup: CDR1 LNHDA, CDR2 SQIVND (reference sequence). With 3 bases clipped from V and 7 bases from J, the junction kept 9 bases outside the gene matches.